The rows below give T cell receptor beta chains drawn from one sample of a study of regulatory and conventional T cells in RAG deficiency. Method: immunoSEQ multiplex PCR; TCRdb's copy keeps in-frame clones and lacks some. The sample has under 35,000 clones, 76% seen once. The same data also contributed to another study, on regulatory T cells.

The specimen sequenced was CD4+ effector T cells sorted from blood. These receptors came from a human donor in good health. The CDR3 runs from the conserved cysteine through the conserved F or W. A D gene is named only where the DNA matches it firmly. Size is omitted from some rows. Given values are once, few, many or a class for expanded clones.

d_call: TRBD2
v_call: TRBV9
j_call: TRBJ2-3
clone_size: .
cdr3_nt: TGTGCCAGCAGCGTAGTCCCCTTGGGACTAGCGGGGGGGCATTCAGATACGCAGTATTTT
cdr3_aa: CASSVVPLGLAGGHSDTQYF

d_call: TRBD2
v_call: TRBV7-3
j_call: TRBJ2-2
clone_size: .
cdr3_nt: TGTGCCAGCAGCCCAGGGACTAGCGGCGGGGAGCTGTTTTTT
cdr3_aa: CASSPGTSGGELFF

d_call: .
v_call: TRBV28
j_call: TRBJ1-2
clone_size: .
cdr3_nt: TGTGCCAGCCGAAACAGTCTTAACTATGGCTACACCTTC
cdr3_aa: CASRNSLNYGYTF

d_call: .
v_call: TRBV7-6
j_call: TRBJ2-2
clone_size: .
cdr3_nt: TGTGCCAGCAGCTTAGTCGGCGGGGGCGTCACCGGGGAGCTGTTTTTT
cdr3_aa: CASSLVGGGVTGELFF

d_call: .
v_call: TRBV9
j_call: TRBJ1-2
clone_size: .
cdr3_nt: TGTGCCAGCAGCGTAGCTCTGGGGGACTATGGCTACACCTTC
cdr3_aa: CASSVALGDYGYTF

d_call: .
v_call: TRBV4-2
j_call: TRBJ1-2
clone_size: few
cdr3_nt: TGTGCCAGCAGTCAAGGGGCCAACTATGGCTACACCTTC
cdr3_aa: CASSQGANYGYTF

d_call: TRBD1
v_call: TRBV15
j_call: TRBJ2-5
clone_size: .
cdr3_nt: TGTGCCACCAGCAGGACAGGGAGAGAGACCCAGTACTTC
cdr3_aa: CATSRTGRETQYF

d_call: .
v_call: TRBV5-6
j_call: TRBJ1-1
clone_size: .
cdr3_nt: TGTGCCAGCAGCTTGTTGGGGCCCATTCAAGCTTTCTTT
cdr3_aa: CASSLLGPIQAFF

d_call: TRBD1
v_call: TRBV28
j_call: TRBJ1-5
clone_size: few
cdr3_nt: TGTGCCAGCAGGCCTCAAAAGGGGGCAAGACAGCCCCAGCATTTT
cdr3_aa: CASRPQKGARQPQHF

d_call: TRBD1
v_call: TRBV30
j_call: TRBJ1-2
clone_size: .
cdr3_nt: TGTGCCTGGAGTGCGAGAATAAGGGACAGAAGCGGCTACACCTTC
cdr3_aa: CAWSARIRDRSGYTF

d_call: .
v_call: TRBV19
j_call: TRBJ2-7
clone_size: .
cdr3_nt: TGTGCCAGTAGTAACCGTCGGGGACGGCGCTCCTACGAGCAGTACTTC
cdr3_aa: CASSNRRGRRSYEQYF

d_call: TRBD1
v_call: TRBV4-1
j_call: TRBJ1-2
clone_size: .
cdr3_nt: TGCGCCAGCAGCCTAGGAACAGGGGGCGCGAACTATGGCTACACCTTC
cdr3_aa: CASSLGTGGANYGYTF

d_call: .
v_call: TRBV9
j_call: TRBJ2-5
clone_size: .
cdr3_nt: TGTGCCAGCAGCGTAGAGATCGGCAGGCAAGAGACCCAGTACTTC
cdr3_aa: CASSVEIGRQETQYF

d_call: TRBD1
v_call: TRBV18
j_call: TRBJ2-7
clone_size: .
cdr3_nt: TGTGCCAGCTCACCGGACAGGGGCTCCTACGAGCAGTACTTC
cdr3_aa: CASSPDRGSYEQYF

d_call: TRBD1
v_call: TRBV2
j_call: TRBJ1-2
clone_size: .
cdr3_nt: TGTGCCAGCAGTGAAGGGACAGGGTATGGCTACACCTTC
cdr3_aa: CASSEGTGYGYTF

d_call: TRBD1
v_call: TRBV19
j_call: TRBJ1-4
clone_size: .
cdr3_nt: TGTGCCAGTAGTGTTGCGTGGACAGGGGGTGAAAAACTGTTTTTT
cdr3_aa: CASSVAWTGGEKLFF

d_call: .
v_call: TRBV7-9
j_call: TRBJ1-2
clone_size: few
cdr3_nt: TGTGCCAGCAGCTCGACAGGTACTAACTATGGCTACACCTTC
cdr3_aa: CASSSTGTNYGYTF

d_call: TRBD1
v_call: TRBV12-5
j_call: TRBJ2-2
clone_size: .
cdr3_nt: TGTGCTAGTGGTCCTCCGACAGGGATTAACACCGGGGAGCTGTTTTTT
cdr3_aa: CASGPPTGINTGELFF

d_call: TRBD1
v_call: TRBV5-1
j_call: TRBJ1-2
clone_size: .
cdr3_nt: TGCGCCAGCAGCTTAGACAGGGGGGCGTCTGGCTACACCTTC
cdr3_aa: CASSLDRGASGYTF

d_call: .
v_call: TRBV2
j_call: TRBJ1-5
clone_size: few
cdr3_nt: TGTGCCAGCAGTGGCGAGAGCAATCAGCCCCAGCATTTT
cdr3_aa: CASSGESNQPQHF

d_call: TRBD1
v_call: TRBV9
j_call: TRBJ1-2
clone_size: once
cdr3_nt: TGTGCCAGCAGCCCCGGACAGGGCGACTATGGCTACACCTTC
cdr3_aa: CASSPGQGDYGYTF

d_call: .
v_call: TRBV28
j_call: TRBJ1-2
clone_size: once
cdr3_nt: TGTGCCAGCAGTAATTCGATAGAGTATGGCTACACCTTC
cdr3_aa: CASSNSIEYGYTF

d_call: .
v_call: TRBV5-5
j_call: TRBJ1-2
clone_size: .
cdr3_nt: TGTGCCAGCAGCTTGGATGCAGCCAACTATGGCTACACCTTC
cdr3_aa: CASSLDAANYGYTF

d_call: TRBD1
v_call: TRBV6-5
j_call: TRBJ1-6
clone_size: .
cdr3_nt: TGTGCCAGCAGGTTCGACAGGGTTGATAATTCACCCCTCCACTTT
cdr3_aa: CASRFDRVDNSPLHF

d_call: .
v_call: TRBV4-1
j_call: TRBJ1-1
clone_size: once
cdr3_nt: TGCGCCAGCAGCCAAGATGCAGGGAGTGGCACTGAAGCTTTCTTT
cdr3_aa: CASSQDAGSGTEAFF

d_call: TRBD2
v_call: TRBV7-2
j_call: TRBJ2-1
clone_size: .
cdr3_nt: TGTGCCAGCAGCCTGAGCGGGGCCGCCTACAATGAGCAGTTCTTC
cdr3_aa: CASSLSGAAYNEQFF

d_call: TRBD1
v_call: TRBV5-4
j_call: TRBJ1-1
clone_size: .
cdr3_nt: TGTGCCAGCAGCCCAGGGGGGCGGACTGAAGCTTTCTTT
cdr3_aa: CASSPGGRTEAFF

d_call: TRBD2
v_call: TRBV5-4
j_call: TRBJ2-3
clone_size: .
cdr3_nt: TGTGCCAGCAGCCCCGGGACTAGCTTTTCCGTCACAGATACGCAGTATTTT
cdr3_aa: CASSPGTSFSVTDTQYF

d_call: .
v_call: TRBV15
j_call: TRBJ1-2
clone_size: .
cdr3_nt: TGTGCCACCAGCAGAGATACGGGTGGCTACACCTTC
cdr3_aa: CATSRDTGGYTF

d_call: TRBD1
v_call: TRBV28
j_call: TRBJ1-5
clone_size: .
cdr3_nt: TGTGCCAGCAGTTTCCGGGACAGGCCTATATCTCCCCAGCATTTT
cdr3_aa: CASSFRDRPISPQHF

d_call: .
v_call: TRBV6-1
j_call: TRBJ2-5
clone_size: .
cdr3_nt: TGTGCCAGCAGTGAACAAGGGGGGACAGTCCAAGAGACCCAGTACTTC
cdr3_aa: CASSEQGGTVQETQYF

d_call: TRBD1
v_call: TRBV6-5
j_call: TRBJ1-2
clone_size: few
cdr3_nt: TGTGCCACCACCGGGACAGGGGGATCTCCCTATGGCTACACCTTC
cdr3_aa: CATTGTGGSPYGYTF

d_call: .
v_call: TRBV28
j_call: TRBJ1-6
clone_size: once
cdr3_nt: TGTGCCACCACCCGGGCGAATAATTCACCCCTCCACTTT
cdr3_aa: CATTRANNSPLHF

d_call: .
v_call: TRBV11-3
j_call: TRBJ2-1
clone_size: .
cdr3_nt: TGTGCCAGCAGCTTAGGGGGCCCAACCAATGAGCAGTTCTTC
cdr3_aa: CASSLGGPTNEQFF

d_call: TRBD1
v_call: TRBV7-2
j_call: TRBJ1-4
clone_size: few
cdr3_nt: TGTGCCAGCAGCCTGGGTGGGACAGGGAATGAAAAACTGTTTTTT
cdr3_aa: CASSLGGTGNEKLFF

d_call: .
v_call: TRBV5-1
j_call: TRBJ1-1
clone_size: once
cdr3_nt: TGCGCCAGCAGCTTGGGGACGGAGATCTCGGCTGAAGCTTTCTTT
cdr3_aa: CASSLGTEISAEAFF

d_call: .
v_call: TRBV5-1
j_call: TRBJ2-5
clone_size: .
cdr3_nt: TGCGCCAGCAGCTTGCTGGCAGGAACTCAAGAGACCCAGTACTTC
cdr3_aa: CASSLLAGTQETQYF

d_call: TRBD1
v_call: TRBV2
j_call: TRBJ1-1
clone_size: few
cdr3_nt: TGTGCCAGCACGGGACAGTTGTATGGCACTGAAGCTTTCTTT
cdr3_aa: CASTGQLYGTEAFF

d_call: TRBD1
v_call: TRBV28
j_call: TRBJ1-6
clone_size: .
cdr3_nt: TGTGCCAGCCGGGCTGGACAGGTCCTTTTCAGCTCCTATAATTCACCCCTCCACTTT
cdr3_aa: CASRAGQVLFSSYNSPLHF

d_call: .
v_call: TRBV6-1
j_call: TRBJ1-5
clone_size: few
cdr3_nt: TGTGCCAGCAGTGAAAACCCGAATCAGCCCCAGCATTTT
cdr3_aa: CASSENPNQPQHF

d_call: .
v_call: TRBV7-2
j_call: TRBJ1-3
clone_size: few
cdr3_nt: TGTGCCAGCAGCTCCTGGGGGGGAATCTTAAGAAACACCATATATTTT
cdr3_aa: CASSSWGGILRNTIYF

d_call: .
v_call: TRBV28
j_call: TRBJ1-2
clone_size: few
cdr3_nt: TGTGCCAGCAGTTCCGGATTTCGCGGACAGCTAAACTATGGCTACACCTTC
cdr3_aa: CASSSGFRGQLNYGYTF

d_call: .
v_call: TRBV19
j_call: TRBJ1-4
clone_size: .
cdr3_nt: TGTGCCAGTAGTATAGATTACGATGAAAAACTGTTTTTT
cdr3_aa: CASSIDYDEKLFF

d_call: .
v_call: TRBV2
j_call: TRBJ1-4
clone_size: .
cdr3_nt: TGTGCCAGCAGTGTGATGGGCCCTAATGAAAAACTGTTTTTT
cdr3_aa: CASSVMGPNEKLFF

d_call: .
v_call: TRBV16
j_call: TRBJ1-6
clone_size: .
cdr3_nt: TGTGCCAGCAGCCCGCGACTTTCCAGGGGCCTAAGCTCCTATAATTCACCCCTCCACTTT
cdr3_aa: CASSPRLSRGLSSYNSPLHF

d_call: TRBD1
v_call: TRBV9
j_call: TRBJ1-2
clone_size: .
cdr3_nt: TGTGCCAGCAGCTTCGGACAGGGGAACTATGGCTACACCTTC
cdr3_aa: CASSFGQGNYGYTF

d_call: .
v_call: TRBV7-3
j_call: TRBJ2-3
clone_size: .
cdr3_nt: TGTGCCAGCAGCTTACGGGGGCAAAGCACAGATACGCAGTATTTT
cdr3_aa: CASSLRGQSTDTQYF

d_call: TRBD1
v_call: TRBV6-1
j_call: TRBJ1-1
clone_size: .
cdr3_nt: TGTGCCAGCAGTGAATCCCGAATGCAGGGACAGGCGAACACTGAAGCTTTCTTT
cdr3_aa: CASSESRMQGQANTEAFF

d_call: TRBD2
v_call: TRBV9
j_call: TRBJ2-3
clone_size: .
cdr3_nt: TGTGCCAGCAGCGTAGAGGCGGGGGGACGCACAGATACGCAGTATTTT
cdr3_aa: CASSVEAGGRTDTQYF

d_call: .
v_call: TRBV4-2
j_call: TRBJ2-5
clone_size: .
cdr3_nt: TGTGCCAGCAGCCAAGGGGACTCCCTTACCCGGGAGACCCAGTACTTC
cdr3_aa: CASSQGDSLTRETQYF

d_call: TRBD1
v_call: TRBV7-2
j_call: TRBJ1-2
clone_size: few
cdr3_nt: TGTGCCAGCAGCTCCGGGACAGGGCATGATGGCTACACCTTC
cdr3_aa: CASSSGTGHDGYTF

d_call: .
v_call: TRBV28
j_call: TRBJ2-3
clone_size: once
cdr3_nt: TGTGCCAGCAGACATCCACCGGGCGCAGGAGACACAGATACGCAGTATTTT
cdr3_aa: CASRHPPGAGDTDTQYF

d_call: .
v_call: TRBV19
j_call: TRBJ1-4
clone_size: few
cdr3_nt: TGTGCCAGTACTCGGAGGGGAGGGGTTGAAAAACTGTTTTTT
cdr3_aa: CASTRRGGVEKLFF

d_call: .
v_call: TRBV15
j_call: TRBJ2-7
clone_size: .
cdr3_nt: TGTGCCACCAGCAGATCCCTGGACATTCGCTCCTACGAGCAGTACTTC
cdr3_aa: CATSRSLDIRSYEQYF

d_call: .
v_call: TRBV18
j_call: TRBJ2-7
clone_size: .
cdr3_nt: TGTGCCAGCTCATCACTAGCAATAGGGGCGAATTACGAGCAGTACTTC
cdr3_aa: CASSSLAIGANYEQYF

d_call: .
v_call: TRBV6-5
j_call: TRBJ2-3
clone_size: .
cdr3_nt: TGTGCCAGCAGTTACTCGGGCGGGGGCACAGATACGCAGTATTTT
cdr3_aa: CASSYSGGGTDTQYF

d_call: .
v_call: TRBV28
j_call: TRBJ2-6
clone_size: few
cdr3_nt: TGTGCCAGCAAGGAGGGAGCGGGGGCCAACGTCCTGACTTTC
cdr3_aa: CASKEGAGANVLTF

d_call: .
v_call: TRBV2
j_call: TRBJ1-5
clone_size: .
cdr3_nt: TGTGCCAGCAAGGGGGATGGCAATCAGCCCCAGCATTTT
cdr3_aa: CASKGDGNQPQHF